Below are 9 T cell receptor beta chains sequenced from a single sample in a study of blood T cell repertoires in COVID-19. Profiled with immunoSEQ multiplex PCR; TCRdb holds only in-frame clones, not every one. The sample includes fewer than 200,000 clones, roughly 75% of them seen just once. Material: peripheral blood. Source of these receptors: a man between 70 and 80 years old with active or convalescent COVID-19.

CDR3 region: CAIASGEGTDTQYF. Written as DNA, the CDR3 is TGTGCCATCGCTAGCGGGGAAGGCACAGATACGCAGTATTTT. The V and J genes are TRBV19 and TRBJ2-3, with TRBD2 matching over 9 bases. Germline loops: CDR1 LNHDA, CDR2 SQIVND (reference sequence). V was clipped by 10 bases and J by 1 base; unmatched bases: 6. This CDR3 has 14 amino acids.

The rearrangement uses TRBV15 and TRBJ1-5, with D tentatively TRBD1 (6 bases). V was pared by 3 bases and J by 6 bases, with 12 bases between. From germline, CDR1 is LNHNV and CDR2 YYDKDF (reference sequence). This CDR3 is built from 14 residues. CDR3 DNA: TGTGCCACCAGCAGCCTACAGGGACCTCAGCCCCAGCATTTT. It specifies CATSSLQGPQPQHF.

The chain couples TRBV25-1 to TRBJ1-5; TRBD1 matches 7 bases. Germline CDR1 reads MGHDK; CDR2 reads SYGVNS. The CDR3 is 15 amino acids. The trim removed 6 bases at V and 3 bases at J, leaving 8 bases unmatched. The CDR3 region has the DNA TGTGCCAGCAGAGGGAGTACAGGGGTCAATCAGCCCCAGCATTTT. Translation gives CASRGSTGVNQPQHF.

The J gene is TRBJ1-1, the V gene TRBV4-1; D uncertain. Germline V gene lookup returns CDR1 MGHRA and CDR2 YSYEKL. Trimming cost V 7 bases and J 10 bases, with 10 bases left between them. The CDR3 covers 10 residues. CDR3 residues: CASTGNPAFF. The CDR3 DNA is TGCGCCAGCACCGGGAACCCAGCTTTCTTT.

The V call is TRBV28, the J call TRBJ1-1; no firm D call. V dropped 6 bases and J dropped 2 bases, with 10 bases sitting between them. The CDR3 totals 13 residues. Germline V gives CDR1 MDHEN, CDR2 SYDVKM. This CDR3 is CASRPGSNTEAFF. The DNA for the CDR3 is TGTGCCAGCAGACCGGGTTCAAACACTGAAGCTTTCTTT.

The chain employs TRBV4-3 and TRBJ1-1; no clear D. Germline V lookup: CDR1 LGHNA, CDR2 YSLEER. Trimming stripped 4 bases from V and 4 bases from J, with 10 bases between. The CDR3 spans 13 residues. CDR3 sequence: CASSLTPSTEAFF. The CDR3 coding sequence is TGCGCCAGCAGCCTTACACCTAGCACTGAAGCTTTCTTT.

V and J are TRBV30 and TRBJ1-1; D is possibly TRBD1 (5 bases). V was cut by 2 bases and J by 0 bases, with 13 bases left in between. Germline lookup yields CDR1 GTSNPN and CDR2 SVGIG (reference sequence). There are 15 residues in the CDR3. This CDR3 is CAWSPPGLLNTEAFF. The CDR3 nucleotides are TGTGCCTGGAGTCCGCCGGGACTCCTGAACACTGAAGCTTTCTTT.

The rearrangement joins TRBV21-1 to TRBJ1-5. TRBV21-1 is listed as a pseudogene. This CDR3 region has 14 residues. The CDR3 sequence: CASSKVHPRGTQHF. DNA for the CDR3: TGTGCCAGCAGCAAAGTCCATCCCCGGGGGACCCAGCATTTT.

This chain joins TRBV3-1 (or the pseudogene TRBV3-2) and TRBJ2-7, with D perhaps TRBD2 (6 bases). Trimming left V 3 bases short and J 1 base short, with 10 bases between. This CDR3 is built from 14 residues. Germline CDR1 and CDR2: LGHDT and YNNKEL (reference sequence). CDR3 coding DNA: TGTGCCAGCAGCCAGGTTGGGACTTCCTACGAGCAGTACTTC. Amino acid sequence: CASSQVGTSYEQYF.